This T cell receptor (beta chain) is from a study of shared clonotypes between healthy human individuals. The CDR3 runs to 14 residues. J gave up 4 bases and V 6 bases, and 6 bases lay outside the gene matches. From germline, CDR1 is KGHSH and CDR2 LQKENI. This clone was observed once. All of the donors resided in Nashville, Tennessee, and each was a Caucasian adult. Profiling relied on immunoSEQ multiplex PCR, and the TCRdb table lists in-frame clones only, not all of them. Among over 1.5 million clones listed, under 99% were seen once. Sequenced sample: naive CD4+ T cells sorted from blood. Subset denoted: CD45RA+ positively selected. The chain combines TRBV18 with TRBJ2-1; 7 positions match TRBD1. The origin of this receptor is a man aged 25-40 years in good health. The CDR3 DNA sequence: TGTGCCAGCTCCCGGGACAGATCATACAATGAGCAGTTCTTC. It codes for CASSRDRSYNEQFF. Together with reference TRBV18 and TRBJ2-1, the CDR3 gives the full variable domain: NAGVMQNPRHLVRRRGQEARLRCSPMKGHSHVYWYRQLPEEGLKFMVYLQKENIIDESGMPKERFSAEFPKEGPSILRIQQVVRGDSAAYFCASSRDRSYNEQFFGPGTRLTVL.